The following is a TCR beta chain sequence with its context. This specimen belongs to a study of blood T cell repertoires in COVID-19. Study processing details: The authors estimated nucleated cell counts from reference gene primer amplification. The assay was immunoSEQ multiplex PCR, and TCRdb's table has in-frame clones only and misses some. For V, J and clone size, that table is used; D and trimming come from the DNA. The sample shows about 110,000 clones, approximately 90% of them seen only once. Per germline, CDR1 DFQATT and CDR2 SNEGSKA (reference sequence). This CDR3 has 14 amino acids. Trimming took off 3 bases at V and 8 bases at J, with 14 bases between the two ends.

Source material: peripheral blood. The TCR was taken from a woman aged 80 or over with acute or convalescent COVID-19. The chain links TRBV20-1 to TRBJ1-6, with D uncertain. CDR3 sequence: CSASSSGRDSPLHF. The CDR3 DNA sequence: TGCAGTGCTAGTAGTTCGGGGAGGGATTCACCCCTCCACTTT.